The clone carrying this T cell receptor beta chain was counted only a few times. As yet, its antigen is unknown. It was with 60 Vbeta and 13 Jbeta primers that the PCR ran. In the authors' workflow: The count from a later analysis was tens of millions of unique TCR beta chains, about 10 million of them shared. Generated by immunoSEQ multiplex PCR, the TCRdb table keeps only in-frame clones and is missing some. D and trimming were read from the DNA, whereas the V and J calls and clone size are those reported in that table. Of some 130,000 clones in the sample, 80% were seen once. The entry originates in a study of cytomegalovirus exposure and HLA in healthy donors. Germline values: CDR1 MNHEY, CDR2 SVGAGI. The CDR3 has 14 residues. V lost 5 bases, J lost 5 bases, and 6 bases stayed unmatched. Study observations and caveats: Accurate HLA-A and HLA-B prediction from TCR beta sequences was reported for most subjects. Earlier analysis yielded a pattern in which most TCR beta V segments were productive about 90% or about 30% of the time.

This sequence was found in a man aged 30-40 years in good health and CMV-seronegative. The chain couples TRBV6-5 to TRBJ2-1; TRBD2 agrees at 7 bases. Material for sequencing was PBMCs. The CDR3 region is CASSTRDYHNEQFF. CDR3 DNA sequence: TGTGCCAGCAGTACCAGGGACTACCACAATGAGCAGTTCTTC.